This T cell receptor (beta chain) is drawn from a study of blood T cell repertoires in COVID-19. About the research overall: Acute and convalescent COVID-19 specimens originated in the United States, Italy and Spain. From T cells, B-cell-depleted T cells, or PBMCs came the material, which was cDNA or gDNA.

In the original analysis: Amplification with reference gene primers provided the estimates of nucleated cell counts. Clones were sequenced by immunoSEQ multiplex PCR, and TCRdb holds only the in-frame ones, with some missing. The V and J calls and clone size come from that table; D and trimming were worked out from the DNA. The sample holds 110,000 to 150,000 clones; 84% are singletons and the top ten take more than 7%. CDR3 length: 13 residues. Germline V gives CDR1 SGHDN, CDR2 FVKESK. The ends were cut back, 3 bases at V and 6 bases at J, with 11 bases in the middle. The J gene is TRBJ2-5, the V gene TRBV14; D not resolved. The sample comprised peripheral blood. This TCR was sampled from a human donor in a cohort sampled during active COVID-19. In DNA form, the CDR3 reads TGTGCCAGCAGCCAGGCCCCAGGAAAGACCCAGTACTTC. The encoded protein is CASSQAPGKTQYF.